This T cell receptor beta chain was found in a study of sequential checkpoint blockade in melanoma (dated by TCRdb to 2018 to 2020). Describing the broader study: Patients were assigned by 1:1 randomization to either first-line nivolumab followed by ipilimumab (arm A) or ipilimumab followed by nivolumab (arm B). Both trial sequences were followed by maintenance nivolumab.

The immunoSEQ Assay was used to immunosequence TCRbeta CDR3 regions from genomic DNA. Before high-throughput sequencing, the genomic DNA was amplified using bias-controlled multiplex PCR. Concerning the study's data processing: To quantify the absolute abundance of each unique TCRbeta CDR3 region, the sequences were collapsed and filtered. Clonality, defined as 1 minus Pielou's evenness, was calculated using productive rearrangements only. A previously published method was used to identify clones whose frequencies were significantly greater in on-treatment samples than in baseline samples. The immuneACCESS repertoire file appears here via TCRdb, limited to in-frame rearrangements. These files lack a portion of the clones; in checked studies, under half of the deficit traces to unresolved V genes, and the cause of the others is not known. For V, J and clone size, that table is used; D and trimming come from the DNA. For this sample the table gives around 18,000 clones, of which roughly 66% were detected only once. The top ten hold around 18% of the sample.

Regarding this clone: Its specific antigen is unknown. The sample holds no much larger clone one base away, and base qualities are not on file.

CDR1 MDHEN and CDR2 SYDVKM are derived from the germline V gene. The CDR3 sequence holds 14 residues, the cysteine and phenylalanine included. Here the CDR3 DNA is all that survives: 42 bases in frame from base 1. V and J lose 5 bases and 10 bases, and a span of 20 bases separates them. The sample's treatment or condition, from its label and the paper: randomized to nivolumab then ipilimumab (arm A) or the reverse (arm B). None of the trial patients had been given prior DNA-damaging chemotherapy. A FACS Aria II flow cytometer was used to sort live CD3+CD8+ cells that were negative for CD19 and CD56 from thawed PBMCs. Samples came from patients with melanoma in CheckMate 064, a randomized, open-label phase II trial of sequential checkpoint blockade. Peripheral blood mononuclear cells were collected by leukapheresis, purified with Ficoll-Paque, and frozen in human serum with roughly 10% DMSO. Right after sorting, the blood CD3+CD8+ cells were verified to be >98% pure, and DNA extraction followed.

General conclusions and limits of the study: The model for predicting response that combines TCR metrics with mutation burden needs to be validated in larger, independent patient cohorts.

The sequencing used CD8+ T cells sorted from blood (inferred from file names), collected from a patient given nivolumab and ipilimumab in sequence. This TCR derives from a human donor with melanoma. The rearrangement combines TRBV28 with TRBJ2-5, and possibly TRBD1, on 5 matching bases. In nucleotide form, the sequence is TGTGCCAGCAGTCTGGACACCACGCAACGGTACCAGTACTTC. It translates as CASSLDTTQRYQYF. The CDR3, completed at both ends by the reference TRBV28 and TRBJ2-5 genes, gives the full variable domain DVKVTQSSRYLVKRTGEKVFLECVQDMDHENMFWYRQDPGLGLRLIYFSYDVKMKEKGDIPEGYSVSREKKERFSLILESASTNQTSMYLCASSLDTTQRYQYFGPGTRLLVL.